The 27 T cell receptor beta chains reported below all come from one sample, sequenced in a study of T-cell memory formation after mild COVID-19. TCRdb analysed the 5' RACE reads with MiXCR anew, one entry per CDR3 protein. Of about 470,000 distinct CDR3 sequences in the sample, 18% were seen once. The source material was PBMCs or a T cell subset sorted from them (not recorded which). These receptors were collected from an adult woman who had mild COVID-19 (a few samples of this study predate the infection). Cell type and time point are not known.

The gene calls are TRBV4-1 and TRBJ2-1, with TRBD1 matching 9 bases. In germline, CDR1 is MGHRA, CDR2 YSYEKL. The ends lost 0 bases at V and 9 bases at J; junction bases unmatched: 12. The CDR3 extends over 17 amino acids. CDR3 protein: CASSQEPGQGSLGEQFF. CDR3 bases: TGCGCCAGCAGCCAAGAGCCGGGACAGGGAAGTTTAGGTGAGCAGTTCTTC.

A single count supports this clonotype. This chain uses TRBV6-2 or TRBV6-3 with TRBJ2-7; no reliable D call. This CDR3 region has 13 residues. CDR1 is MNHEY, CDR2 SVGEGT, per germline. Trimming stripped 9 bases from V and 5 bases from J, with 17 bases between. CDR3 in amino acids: CARSPGRRDEQYF. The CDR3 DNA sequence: TGTGCCAGAAGTCCTGGACGAAGGGACGAGCAGTACTTC.

This CDR3 is CASSPTSVNYEQYF. In DNA, the CDR3 is TGTGCCAGCAGCCCCACTAGCGTGAACTACGAGCAGTACTTC. This chain joins TRBV7-2 and TRBJ2-7, with 7 nucleotides matching TRBD2. V shed 5 bases, J shed 3 bases, and the junction held 7 bases outside the gene matches. The CDR3 covers 14 residues. Germline assignment: CDR1 SGHTA and CDR2 FQGNSA. The full variable domain, with the rest looked up from reference TRBV7-2 and TRBJ2-7, is GAGVSQSPSNKVTEKGKDVELRCDPISGHTALYWYRQSLGQGLEFLIYFQGNSAPDKSGLPSDRFSAERTGGSVSTLTIQRTQQEDSAVYLCASSPTSVNYEQYFGPGTRLTVT.

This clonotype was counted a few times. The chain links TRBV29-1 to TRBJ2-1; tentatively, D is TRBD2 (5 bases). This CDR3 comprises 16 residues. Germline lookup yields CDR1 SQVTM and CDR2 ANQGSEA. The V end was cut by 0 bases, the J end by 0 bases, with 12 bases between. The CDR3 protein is CSVEDPPEASYNEQFF. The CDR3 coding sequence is TGCAGCGTTGAAGATCCACCGGAGGCCTCCTACAATGAGCAGTTCTTC.

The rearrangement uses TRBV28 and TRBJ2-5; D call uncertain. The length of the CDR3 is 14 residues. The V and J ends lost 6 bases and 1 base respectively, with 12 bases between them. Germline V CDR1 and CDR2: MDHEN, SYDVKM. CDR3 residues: CASRLHRIQETQYF. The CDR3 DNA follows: TGTGCCAGCAGATTACATAGGATCCAAGAGACCCAGTACTTC.

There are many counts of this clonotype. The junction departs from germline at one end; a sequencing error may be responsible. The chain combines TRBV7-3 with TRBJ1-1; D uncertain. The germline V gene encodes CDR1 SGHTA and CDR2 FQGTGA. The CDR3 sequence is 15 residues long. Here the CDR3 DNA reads TGTGCCAGCAGCCTAACCCCCCGGGGTAACACTGAAGCTTTCTTT. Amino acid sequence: CASSLTPRGNTEAFF.

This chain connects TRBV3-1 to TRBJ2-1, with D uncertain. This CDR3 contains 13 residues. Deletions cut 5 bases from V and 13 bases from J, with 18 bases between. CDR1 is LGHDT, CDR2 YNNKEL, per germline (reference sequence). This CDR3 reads CASSTTTRPPQFF. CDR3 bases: TGTGCCAGCAGCACAACCACCCGGCCCCCCCAGTTCTTC.

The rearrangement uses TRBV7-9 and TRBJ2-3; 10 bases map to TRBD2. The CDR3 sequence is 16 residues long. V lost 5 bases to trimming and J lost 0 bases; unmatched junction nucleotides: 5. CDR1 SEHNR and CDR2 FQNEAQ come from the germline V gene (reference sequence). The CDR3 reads CASSPTSGPSTDTQYF. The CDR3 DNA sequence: TGTGCCAGCAGCCCGACTAGCGGGCCAAGCACAGATACGCAGTATTTT.

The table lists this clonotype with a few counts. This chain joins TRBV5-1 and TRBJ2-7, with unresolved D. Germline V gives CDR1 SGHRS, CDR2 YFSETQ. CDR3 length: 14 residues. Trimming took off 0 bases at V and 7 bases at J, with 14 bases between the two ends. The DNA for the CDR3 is TGCGCCAGCAGCTTGGTTTTTGGGCTGAAGGAGCAGTACTTC. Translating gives CASSLVFGLKEQYF.

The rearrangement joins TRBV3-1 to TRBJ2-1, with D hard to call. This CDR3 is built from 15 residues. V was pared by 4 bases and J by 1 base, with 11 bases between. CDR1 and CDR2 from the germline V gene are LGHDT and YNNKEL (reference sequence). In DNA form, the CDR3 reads TGTGCCAGCAGCCGCCCTGTTGGTTCCTACAATGAGCAGTTCTTC. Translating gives CASSRPVGSYNEQFF.

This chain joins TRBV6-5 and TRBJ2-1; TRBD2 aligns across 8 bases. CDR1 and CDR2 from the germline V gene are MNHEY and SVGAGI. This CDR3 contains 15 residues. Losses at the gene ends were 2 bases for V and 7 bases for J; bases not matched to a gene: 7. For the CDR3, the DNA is TGTGCCAGCAGTTACGGGACTAGAGTTGGAAATGAGCAGTTCTTC. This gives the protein CASSYGTRVGNEQFF.

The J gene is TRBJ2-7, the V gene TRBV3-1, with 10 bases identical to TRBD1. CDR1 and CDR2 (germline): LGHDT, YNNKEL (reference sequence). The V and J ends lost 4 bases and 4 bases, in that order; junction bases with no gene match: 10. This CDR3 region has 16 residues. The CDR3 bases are TGTGCCAGCAGCCTAAAACTGGGACAGGGGTGGTACGAGCAGTACTTC. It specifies CASSLKLGQGWYEQYF.

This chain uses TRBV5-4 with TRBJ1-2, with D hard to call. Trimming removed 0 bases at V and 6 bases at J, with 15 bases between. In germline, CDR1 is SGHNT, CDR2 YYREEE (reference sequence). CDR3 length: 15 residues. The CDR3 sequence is CASSLASGQSNGYTF. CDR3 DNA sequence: TGTGCCAGCAGCTTGGCCTCTGGGCAATCGAATGGCTACACCTTC.

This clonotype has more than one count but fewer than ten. The CDR3 DNA is TGTGCCAGCAGTGTTCCGGGACGGCGATCCTACGAGCAGTACTTC. This gives the protein CASSVPGRRSYEQYF. The rearrangement uses TRBV6-1 and TRBJ2-7; tentatively, D is TRBD1 or TRBD2 (5 bases each). CDR1 is MNHNS, CDR2 SASEGT, per germline. CDR3 length: 15 residues. V was clipped by 4 bases and J by 1 base, with 14 bases between them.

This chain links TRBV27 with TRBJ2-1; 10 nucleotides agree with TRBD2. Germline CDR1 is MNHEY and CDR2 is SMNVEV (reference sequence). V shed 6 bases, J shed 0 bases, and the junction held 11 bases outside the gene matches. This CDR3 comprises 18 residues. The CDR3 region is CASRPGLATSLSYNEQFF. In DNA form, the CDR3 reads TGTGCCAGCAGACCGGGACTAGCGACCTCTCTCTCCTACAATGAGCAGTTCTTC.

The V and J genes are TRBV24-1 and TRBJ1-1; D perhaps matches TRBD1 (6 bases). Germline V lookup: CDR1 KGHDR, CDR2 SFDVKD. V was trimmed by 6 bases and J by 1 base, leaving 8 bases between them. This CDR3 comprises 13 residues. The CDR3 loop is CATSKQGNTEAFF. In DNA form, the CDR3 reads TGTGCCACCAGTAAACAGGGGAACACTGAAGCTTTCTTT.

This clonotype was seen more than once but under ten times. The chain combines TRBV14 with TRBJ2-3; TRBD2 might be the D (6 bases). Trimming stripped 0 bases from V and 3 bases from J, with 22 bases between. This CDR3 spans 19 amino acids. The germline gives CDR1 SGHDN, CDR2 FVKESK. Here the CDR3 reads CASSQDRVRDSRGTDTQYF. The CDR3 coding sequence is TGTGCCAGCAGCCAAGATCGCGTAAGGGACTCCCGGGGGACAGATACGCAGTATTTT.

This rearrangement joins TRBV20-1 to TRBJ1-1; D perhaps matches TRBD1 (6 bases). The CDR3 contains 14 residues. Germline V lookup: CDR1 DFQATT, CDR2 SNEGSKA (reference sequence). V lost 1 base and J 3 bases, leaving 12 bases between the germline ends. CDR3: CSARAFTGYTEAFF. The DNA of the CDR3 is TGCAGTGCTAGAGCCTTCACAGGGTACACTGAAGCTTTCTTT.

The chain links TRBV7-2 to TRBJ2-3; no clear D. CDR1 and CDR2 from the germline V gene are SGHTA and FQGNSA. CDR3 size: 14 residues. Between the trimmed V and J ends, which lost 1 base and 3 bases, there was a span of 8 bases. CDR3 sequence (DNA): TGTGCCAGCAGCTTAGTTGGCATGACAGATACGCAGTATTTT. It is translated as CASSLVGMTDTQYF.

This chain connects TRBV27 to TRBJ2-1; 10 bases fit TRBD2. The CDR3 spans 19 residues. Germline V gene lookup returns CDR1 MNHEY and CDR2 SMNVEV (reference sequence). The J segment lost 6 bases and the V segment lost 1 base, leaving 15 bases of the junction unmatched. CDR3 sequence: CASSLWGLAGEGWSNEQFF. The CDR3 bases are TGTGCCAGCAGTTTATGGGGTCTAGCGGGAGAAGGTTGGAGCAATGAGCAGTTCTTC.

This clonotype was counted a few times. The CDR3 DNA reads as TGTGCCACCAGTGATTTAGCGGATACGCAGTATTTT. Amino acid sequence: CATSDLADTQYF. V and J are TRBV24-1 and TRBJ2-3, with unresolved D. Deletions cut 1 base from V and 6 bases from J, with 4 bases between. The CDR3 is 12 residues long. Germline CDR1 reads KGHDR; CDR2 reads SFDVKD.

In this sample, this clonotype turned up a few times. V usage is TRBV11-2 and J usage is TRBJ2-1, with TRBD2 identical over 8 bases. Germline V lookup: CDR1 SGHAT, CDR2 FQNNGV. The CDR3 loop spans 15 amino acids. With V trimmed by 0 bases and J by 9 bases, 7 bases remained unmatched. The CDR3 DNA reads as TGTGCCAGCAGCTTAGATCAGGGACTAGTGAGTGAGCAGTTCTTC. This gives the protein CASSLDQGLVSEQFF.

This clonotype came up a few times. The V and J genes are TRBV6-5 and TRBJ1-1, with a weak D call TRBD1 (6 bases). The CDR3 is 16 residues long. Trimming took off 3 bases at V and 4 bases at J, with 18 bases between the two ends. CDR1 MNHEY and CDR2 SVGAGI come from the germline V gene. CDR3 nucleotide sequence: TGTGCCAGCAGTTATTCTGGGGCGGGGGCGGCCACTGAAGCTTTCTTT. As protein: CASSYSGAGAATEAFF.

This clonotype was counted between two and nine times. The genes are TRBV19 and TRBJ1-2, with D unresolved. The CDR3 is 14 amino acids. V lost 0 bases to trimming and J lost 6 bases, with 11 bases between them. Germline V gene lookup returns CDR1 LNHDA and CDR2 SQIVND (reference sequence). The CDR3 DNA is TGTGCCAGTAGTATAGATAACGGTGTGGATGGCTACACCTTC. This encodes CASSIDNGVDGYTF.

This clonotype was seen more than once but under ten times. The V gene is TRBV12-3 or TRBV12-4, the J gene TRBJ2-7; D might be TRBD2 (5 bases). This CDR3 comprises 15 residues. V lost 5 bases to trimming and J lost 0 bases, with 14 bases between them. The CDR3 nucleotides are TGTGCCAGCAGTATCCCCGGCGAGGGCTCCTACGAGCAGTACTTC. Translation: CASSIPGEGSYEQYF.

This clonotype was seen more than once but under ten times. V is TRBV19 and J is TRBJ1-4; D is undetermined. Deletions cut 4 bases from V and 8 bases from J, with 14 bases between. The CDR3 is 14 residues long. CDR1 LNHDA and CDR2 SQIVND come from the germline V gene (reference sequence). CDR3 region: CASSRIPPEEKLFF. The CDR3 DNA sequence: TGTGCCAGTAGTAGGATACCACCCGAGGAAAAACTGTTTTTT. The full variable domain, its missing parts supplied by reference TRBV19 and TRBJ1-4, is DGGITQSPKYLFRKEGQNVTLSCEQNLNHDAMYWYRQDPGQGLRLIYYSQIVNDFQKGDIAEGYSVSREKKESFPLTVTSAQKNPTAFYLCASSRIPPEEKLFFGSGTQLSVL.

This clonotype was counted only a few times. The CDR3 DNA reads TGTGCCAGCAGGCTGACAGTGAACACTGAAGCTTTCTTT. Translation: CASRLTVNTEAFF. V is TRBV6-5 and J is TRBJ1-1, with D maybe TRBD1 (5 bases). This CDR3 has 13 residues. V was clipped by 6 bases and J by 0 bases, with 8 bases between them. Germline V CDR1 and CDR2: MNHEY, SVGAGI.